The clone carrying this T cell receptor (beta chain) was picked up many times. The antigen remains undetermined. Germline CDR1 SGHTA, CDR2 FQGNSA. Trimming at V came to 4 bases and at J to 5 bases, leaving 5 bases not matched to a gene. This CDR3 spans 15 amino acids. TCRdb independently ran MiXCR on the 5' RACE reads; one entry per CDR3 protein. The sample holds tens of thousands of distinct CDR3 sequences; less than 4% are singletons and the top ten take approximately 1.3%. The data were taken from a study of neurological immune-mediated disorders. Broader study findings: The multiple sclerosis repertoire cluster showed no association with any clinical or MRI feature. The authors stated that larger cohorts are needed.

The chain recombines TRBV7-2 with TRBJ1-6, with 7 bases fitting TRBD1. The source material was PBMCs. The receptor comes from a man aged 25-40 years with multiple sclerosis. CDR3 protein: CASSSTGVHNSPLHF. For the CDR3, the DNA is TGTGCCAGCAGCTCAACAGGGGTGCATAATTCACCCCTCCACTTT.